The 6 T cell receptor beta chains below come from one sample, sequenced in a study of blood T cells in healthy people across ages. The second PCR ran roughly 6 to 11 cycles with a sample-barcoded 5' primer and J-beta primers. TCRdb itself ran the 5' RACE reads through MiXCR, one entry per CDR3 protein. The sample records about a million distinct CDR3 sequences, around two fifths being singletons. Sequenced input: blood. These TCRs come from a man between 18 and 35 years old in good health.

CDR3 sequence reads: CSASYDRPNSPLHF. The CDR3 DNA reads as TGCAGTGCCTCATACGACAGACCAAATTCACCCCTCCACTTT. The chain couples TRBV20-1 to TRBJ1-6; perhaps TRBD1 as D (5 bases). Germline loops: CDR1 DFQATT, CDR2 SNEGSKA (reference sequence). V was trimmed by 6 bases and J by 7 bases, leaving 16 bases between them. The CDR3 length is 14 residues.

The chain couples TRBV9 to TRBJ2-1, with 9 positions matching TRBD1. Losses at the gene ends were 5 bases for V and 7 bases for J; bases not matched to a gene: 10. The V gene's germline CDR1 is SGDLS and CDR2 YYNGEE. This CDR3 region has 15 residues. The CDR3 DNA reads TGTGCCAGCAGTAGAACCGGGACAGGGAGGAATGAGCAGTTCTTC. This codes for CASSRTGTGRNEQFF.

The V call is TRBV10-3, the J call TRBJ2-5, with 10 bases aligning to TRBD1. Looked up from germline, CDR1 is ENHRY and CDR2 is SYGVKD. The CDR3 has 13 residues. V shed 9 bases and J 1 base; nucleotides not matched to a gene: 2. Here the CDR3 DNA reads TGTGCCATATGGACAGGGGGCCAAGAGACCCAGTACTTC. Translation: CAIWTGGQETQYF.

This clonotype has only a few counts. This chain uses TRBV7-2 with TRBJ1-3, with D perhaps matching TRBD1 (5 bases). Germline V gene sequence: CDR1 SGHTA, CDR2 FQGNSA. The V and J ends lost 4 bases and 2 bases respectively, with 12 bases between them. This CDR3 has 15 residues. The DNA for the CDR3 is TGTGCCAGCAGCTCTTTCGGGGGGACTGGAAACACCATATATTTT. The encoded protein is CASSSFGGTGNTIYF.

V gene TRBV7-2 combines with J gene TRBJ1-4; D uncertain. Germline V lookup: CDR1 SGHTA, CDR2 FQGNSA. The CDR3 is made up of 16 amino acids. V was trimmed by 3 bases and J by 4 bases, leaving 15 bases between them. The DNA of the CDR3 is TGTGCCAGCAGCTTCAGTTCTGCGGCCTTTAATGAAAAACTGTTTTTT. This translates into CASSFSSAAFNEKLFF.

This clonotype was seen only a few times. The gene calls are TRBV20-1 and TRBJ1-2; D ambiguous. The V and J ends lost 3 bases and 6 bases respectively, with 8 bases between them. This CDR3 spans 11 amino acids. Germline V gene sequence: CDR1 DFQATT, CDR2 SNEGSKA (reference sequence). CDR3: CSASPPNGYTF. CDR3 DNA sequence: TGCAGTGCTAGCCCCCCGAATGGCTACACCTTC.